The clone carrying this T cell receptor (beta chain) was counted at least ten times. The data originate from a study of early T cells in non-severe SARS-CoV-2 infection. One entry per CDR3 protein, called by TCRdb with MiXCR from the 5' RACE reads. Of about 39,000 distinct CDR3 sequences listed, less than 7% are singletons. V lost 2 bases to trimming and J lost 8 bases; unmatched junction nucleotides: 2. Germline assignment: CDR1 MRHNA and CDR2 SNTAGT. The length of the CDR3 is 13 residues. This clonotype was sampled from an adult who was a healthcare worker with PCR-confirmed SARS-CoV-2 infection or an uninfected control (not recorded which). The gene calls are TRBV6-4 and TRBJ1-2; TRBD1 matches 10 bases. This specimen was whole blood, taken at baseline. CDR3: CASSDGTGVGYTF. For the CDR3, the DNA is TGTGCCAGCAGTGACGGGACAGGGGTCGGCTACACCTTC.